What follows is one T cell receptor (beta chain) and its context. Its antigen is not identified. Germline values: CDR1 SGHRS, CDR2 YFSETQ. This CDR3 has 14 amino acids. The V and J ends lost 0 bases and 4 bases respectively, with 7 bases between them. This sample was taken from a study of cytomegalovirus exposure and HLA in healthy donors. Whole-study findings and limits: Later on, an analysis found that several of the most significant clusters appeared to be linked to common viral pathogens, which included parvovirus B19.

PCR amplification relied on 60 Vbeta primers (plus 13 Jbeta primers). TCRdb's table, derived via immunoSEQ multiplex PCR, lists solely in-frame clones and lacks some. The repertoire has 150,000 to 200,000 clones, approximately 82% of them found once; the top ten carry about 7.7%. The sample was PBMCs. The receptor was isolated from a woman in her forties in good health and CMV-seropositive. J is TRBJ2-2 and V is TRBV5-1; D unresolved. The CDR3 nucleotides are TGCGCCAGCAGCTTGGGGCAGTTCACCGGGGAGCTGTTTTTT. It translates to CASSLGQFTGELFF.